Below are 17 T cell receptor beta chains sequenced from a single sample in a study of T-cell memory formation after mild COVID-19. TCRdb analysed the 5' RACE reads with MiXCR anew, one entry per CDR3 protein. The sample consists of almost 350,000 distinct CDR3 sequences, roughly 20% of them appearing once. Sequenced material: PBMCs or a T cell subset sorted from them (not recorded which). The receptors derive from a man aged 18 to 29 who had mild COVID-19 (a few samples of this study predate the infection). Cell type and time point are not known.

This sequence joins TRBV14 and TRBJ1-1, with D possibly matching TRBD1 (5 bases). The CDR3 sequence is 15 residues long. CDR1 SGHDN and CDR2 FVKESK come from the germline V gene. V was trimmed by 0 bases and J by 7 bases, leaving 15 bases between them. CDR3 nucleotides: TGTGCCAGCAGCCAAGATCGGGGCAGGAGCCATGAAGCTTTCTTT. Translation: CASSQDRGRSHEAFF.

This chain uses TRBV20-1 with TRBJ1-2; TRBD1 aligns across 7 bases. The V and J ends lost 6 bases and 0 bases, in that order; junction bases with no gene match: 7. Germline CDR1 is DFQATT and CDR2 is SNEGSKA (reference sequence). This CDR3 is built from 14 residues. The CDR3 region is CSARTGETNYGYTF. As DNA, the CDR3 is TGCAGTGCACGTACAGGGGAGACTAACTATGGCTACACCTTC.

V usage is TRBV9 and J usage is TRBJ2-2; D perhaps matches TRBD1 (6 bases). Germline values: CDR1 SGDLS, CDR2 YYNGEE. The CDR3 is 13 residues long. Trimming took 2 bases from V and 8 from J, leaving 10 bases between them. In nucleotides, the CDR3 is TGTGCCAGCAGCGTGCACAGGGAAGGGGAGCTGTTTTTT. It specifies CASSVHREGELFF.

This clonotype appeared a few times. The gene calls are TRBV7-9 and TRBJ1-1; 8 nucleotides line up with TRBD1. The CDR3 is made up of 15 amino acids. J gave up 4 bases and V 5 bases, and 9 bases lay outside the gene matches. Germline V gene sequence: CDR1 SEHNR, CDR2 FQNEAQ (reference sequence). CDR3 bases: TGTGCCAGCAGCGGACCGACAGGGGCCGGCACTGAAGCTTTCTTT. This gives the protein CASSGPTGAGTEAFF.

V usage is TRBV5-1 and J usage is TRBJ2-2, with D tentatively TRBD1 or TRBD2 (5 bases each). The CDR3 is 16 residues long. V dropped 5 bases and J dropped 1 base, with 15 bases sitting between them. In germline, CDR1 is SGHRS, CDR2 YFSETQ. The CDR3 region is CASRWTGRLNTGELFF. CDR3 in DNA: TGCGCCAGCAGATGGACGGGACGGTTGAACACCGGGGAGCTGTTTTTT.

This clonotype was observed a few times. The chain joins TRBV7-2 to TRBJ2-5; TRBD2 aligns across 7 bases. Germline-derived CDR1 and CDR2 are SGHTA and FQGNSA. CDR3 length equals 16 residues. V trimming: 4 bases; J trimming: 0 bases; junction bases outside the gene matches: 8. DNA for the CDR3: TGTGCCAGCAGCTCCATGGGGGGGTATAACCAAGAGACCCAGTACTTC. It codes for CASSSMGGYNQETQYF.

This clonotype was recorded a few times. The gene calls are TRBV29-1 and TRBJ2-7, with D perhaps assigned TRBD1 or TRBD2 (5 bases each). Trimming left V 6 bases short and J 7 bases short, with 25 bases between. Germline CDR1 and CDR2: SQVTM and ANQGSEA. The CDR3 spans 15 residues. The CDR3 nucleotides are TGCAGCGTCGCCGGGGATCGGGACCTTCCTTATGAGCAGTACTTC. Its protein is CSVAGDRDLPYEQYF.

This clonotype is a singleton in its sample. The chain has TRBV28 and TRBJ2-1; 10 bases are a match to TRBD2. V was clipped by 3 bases and J by 1 base; unmatched bases: 6. Germline V gene data show CDR1 as MDHEN and CDR2 as SYDVKM. This CDR3 is built from 17 residues. DNA of the CDR3: TGTGCCAGCAGTTTCTCACAGCGGGGGGGGTCCTACAATGAGCAGTTCTTC. It specifies CASSFSQRGGSYNEQFF.

This chain joins TRBV14 and TRBJ1-4, with D maybe TRBD1 (6 bases). CDR1 and CDR2 (germline): SGHDN, FVKESK. Trimming took off 4 bases at V and 8 bases at J, with 17 bases between the two ends. The CDR3 is made up of 15 amino acids. DNA for the CDR3: TGTGCCAGCAGCCCAAGACAGTCACAGGGAGAAAAACTGTTTTTT. This gives the protein CASSPRQSQGEKLFF.

The chain employs TRBV5-1 and TRBJ2-3; 10 bases are shared with TRBD2. V shed 4 bases and J 4 bases; nucleotides not matched to a gene: 9. CDR1 and CDR2 from the germline V gene are SGHRS and YFSETQ. The CDR3 extends over 16 amino acids. CDR3 amino acids: CASSAIAGGLADTQYF. CDR3 bases: TGCGCCAGCAGCGCTATAGCGGGGGGCCTTGCAGATACGCAGTATTTT.

This clonotype was recorded a few times. The J gene is TRBJ2-5, the V gene TRBV20-1; D unresolved. This CDR3 contains 14 residues. Germline V gene data show CDR1 as DFQATT and CDR2 as SNEGSKA (reference sequence). Trimming removed 1 base at V and 4 bases at J, with 13 bases between. CDR3 in DNA: TGCAGTGCTAGAGCCCCTCACAGTGGAGAGACCCAGTACTTC. Translating gives CSARAPHSGETQYF.

The chain is built from TRBV10-3 and TRBJ2-1; TRBD2 matches at 9 bases. V lost 5 bases to trimming and J lost 8 bases; unmatched junction nucleotides: 13. There are 16 residues in the CDR3. Germline CDR1 ENHRY, CDR2 SYGVKD. For the CDR3, the DNA is TGTGCCATCAGTTTGGTAGCGGGGGCCCCCCCCCATGAGCAGTTCTTC. It specifies CAISLVAGAPPHEQFF.

The chain couples TRBV6-2 or TRBV6-3 to TRBJ1-5, with D possibly TRBD1 on 6 matching bases. The CDR3 length is 15 residues. Germline CDR1 and CDR2: MNHEY and SVGEGT. The V end lost 5 bases, the J end lost 1 base, and 12 bases lay between the germline ends. The CDR3 nucleotides read TGTGCCAGCAGTCCCACAGGGACCAGCAATCAGCCCCAGCATTTT. Its translation is CASSPTGTSNQPQHF.

This clonotype was picked up a small number of times. The V call is TRBV10-3, the J call TRBJ2-3; D not certain. CDR1 is ENHRY and CDR2 is SYGVKD in the germline V gene. V lost 2 bases and J 1 base, leaving 7 bases between the germline ends. The CDR3 loop spans 14 amino acids. The CDR3 spells CAISEVAGTDTQYF. CDR3 DNA sequence: TGTGCCATCAGTGAGGTTGCAGGCACAGATACGCAGTATTTT.

The sample holds many counts of this clonotype. This chain uses TRBV7-3 with TRBJ2-3, with D hard to call. Germline V gene data show CDR1 as SGHTA and CDR2 as FQGTGA. The V and J ends lost 2 bases and 4 bases respectively, with 10 bases between them. The CDR3 is 14 amino acids. CDR3 nucleotides: TGTGCCAGCAGCTTAGTATCGGCGGCAGATACGCAGTATTTT. Its translation is CASSLVSAADTQYF.

This clonotype showed up many times. This chain uses TRBV7-9 with TRBJ1-5; D might be TRBD1 (5 bases). Germline CDR1 and CDR2: SEHNR and FQNEAQ (reference sequence). The V end was cut by 3 bases, the J end by 5 bases, with 8 bases between. This CDR3 region has 13 residues. DNA of the CDR3: TGTGCCAGCAGCTTCCAGGGCCATCAGCCCCAGCATTTT. It yields the protein CASSFQGHQPQHF.

The V gene is TRBV7-2, the J gene TRBJ1-2; no definite D call. Germline CDR1 and CDR2: SGHTA and FQGNSA. CDR3 length: 12 amino acids. Between the trimmed V and J ends, which lost 4 bases and 4 bases, there was a span of 7 bases. The CDR3 sequence: CASSYAAYGYTF. Written as DNA, the CDR3 is TGTGCCAGCAGCTATGCCGCCTATGGCTACACCTTC.